The T cell receptor (beta chain) described here comes from a study of shared clonotypes between healthy human individuals. Assay used: immunoSEQ multiplex PCR; TCRdb lists only in-frame clones, some missing. The sample shows more than 550,000 clones, approximately 72% of them seen only once. Germline loops: CDR1 MGHDK, CDR2 SYGVNS. The CDR3 contains 14 residues. Losses at the gene ends were 2 bases for V and 4 bases for J; bases not matched to a gene: 1. The sample taken for sequencing was memory CD4+ T cells sorted from blood. Documented subset: CD45RA-negative fraction. The chain is built from TRBV25-1 and TRBJ2-2; 7 bases fit TRBD1. This clonotype was obtained from a young woman in good health. CDR3 nucleotide sequence: TGTGCCAGCAGTGAACCAGGGGGCACCGGGGAGCTGTTTTTT. It translates to CASSEPGGTGELFF.